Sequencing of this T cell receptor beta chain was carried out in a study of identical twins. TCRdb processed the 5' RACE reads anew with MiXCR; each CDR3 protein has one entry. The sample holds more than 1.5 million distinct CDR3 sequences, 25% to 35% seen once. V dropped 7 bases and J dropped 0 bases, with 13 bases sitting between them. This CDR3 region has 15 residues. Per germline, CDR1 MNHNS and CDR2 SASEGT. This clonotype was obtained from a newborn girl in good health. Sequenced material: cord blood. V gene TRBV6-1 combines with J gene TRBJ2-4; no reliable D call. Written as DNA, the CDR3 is TGTGCCAGCACCGAAGGACGTCTAGCCAAAAACATTCAGTACTTC. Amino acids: CASTEGRLAKNIQYF.